This T cell receptor beta chain comes out of a study of B cell selection in AIRE deficiency (dated by TCRdb to between 2017 and 2020). Background on the whole study: Researchers compared the TCRbeta repertoires of sorted blood CD4+ conventional T cells and regulatory T cells from AIRE-deficient patients with the corresponding repertoires from healthy controls. The TCR-sequenced cohort comprised about 5 AIRE-deficient APECED patients and about 5 healthy control donors.

V loses 8 bases of germline sequence and J loses 8 bases, and the interval between the two ends is 12 bases. The CDR3 goes from the cysteine to the phenylalanine over 11 residues. Just the 33-base CDR3 DNA is kept, in frame starting at base 1. In the germline V gene (reference sequence), CDR1 corresponds to WNHNN and CDR2 to SYGVQD. CD4+CD127+ cells were sorted as the conventional CD4 T cell population. The AIRE-deficient patients had APECED syndrome. Tconv and Treg cells for TCRbeta sequencing were sorted on a FACSAria flow cytometer. The sorted cells went into 5-ml round-bottom polystyrene tubes, and the dry cell pellets were then frozen at -80 degrees C until sequencing. Study-level results and caveats: Only TCRbeta chains were sequenced; roughly a third of shared healthy-donor Treg sequences also occurred in healthy Tconv, possibly because of differing TCRalpha chains. Shared Treg sequences had shorter CDR3s, reflecting a bias toward rearrangements with few non-templated nucleotide insertions. In AIRE-deficient patients, Tconv and Treg cells had TCRBV gene usage, CDR3 length and TCR diversity comparable to those in healthy donors. Roughly 32% of the Treg TCRbeta sequences shared among healthy donors were detected in patient Tconv cells, suggesting that Treg-biased clones are diverted into the Tconv compartment. Among 3,500 to 4,500 shared Treg TCRbeta sequences, over 30% were found to be shared only among healthy donors and around 9.7% only among patients, suggesting that Treg selection is less efficient in the absence of AIRE.

The immunoSEQ platform was used for TCRbeta chain sequencing. As for the original processing: Around 100,000 distinct in-frame TCRbeta sequences from patients and around 1.3x10^5 from healthy donors were obtained from pooled conventional T cell repertoires. Public Treg TCRbeta sequences were defined as those shared by two or more individuals and were then searched for in Tconv repertoires. To test for differences between groups, Mann-Whitney U tests with Bonferroni-Dunn correction were run in GraphPad Prism 7.03. Drawn from immuneACCESS, this table holds only the in-frame rearrangements with V and J called that TCRdb kept. Clones are partly lost; checked studies trace under half to an unresolved V gene and leave the rest unexplained. The V and J calls and clone size are taken from that table; D and trimming were inferred from the DNA. This sample gives fewer than 30,000 clones in total; roughly 97% of them show up just once. In total, the top ten clones hold 0.2% to 0.25% of the sample.

As concerns this clone: Its cognate antigen has yet to be identified. No much larger clone exists at a distance of one base, and base qualities are not known.

The receptor was derived from a human donor with AIRE deficiency. Sequencing was performed on conventional CD4+ T cells sorted from PBMCs. The receptor chain draws on TRBV10-1 and TRBJ1-2; the D gene assignment is ambiguous. The CDR3 reads CASGGAQGYTF. In nucleotide form, the sequence is TGCGCCAGCGGAGGAGCGCAAGGCTACACCTTC.